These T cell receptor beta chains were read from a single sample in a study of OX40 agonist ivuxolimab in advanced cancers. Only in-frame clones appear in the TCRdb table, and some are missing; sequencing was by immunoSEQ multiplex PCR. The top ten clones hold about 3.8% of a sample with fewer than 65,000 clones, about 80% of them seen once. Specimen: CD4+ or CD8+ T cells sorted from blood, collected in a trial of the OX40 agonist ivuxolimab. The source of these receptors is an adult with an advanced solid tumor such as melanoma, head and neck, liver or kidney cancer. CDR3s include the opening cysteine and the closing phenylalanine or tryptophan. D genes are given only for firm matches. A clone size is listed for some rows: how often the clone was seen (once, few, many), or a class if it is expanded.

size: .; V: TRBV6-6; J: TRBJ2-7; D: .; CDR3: CASSRGGREQYF; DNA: TGTGCCAGCAGCCGCGGAGGGCGCGAGCAGTACTTC
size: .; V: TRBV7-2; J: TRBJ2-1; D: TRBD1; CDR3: CASSLRQGRGNEQFF; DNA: TGTGCCAGCAGCTTACGACAGGGTCGAGGGAATGAGCAGTTCTTC
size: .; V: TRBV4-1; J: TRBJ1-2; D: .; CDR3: CASSQGGGSNYGYTF; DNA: TGCGCCAGCAGCCAAGGGGGGGGCAGCAACTATGGCTACACCTTC
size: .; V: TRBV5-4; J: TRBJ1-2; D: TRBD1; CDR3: CASSYLQTGNYGYTF; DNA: TGTGCCAGCAGCTACCTTCAGACAGGGAACTATGGCTACACCTTC
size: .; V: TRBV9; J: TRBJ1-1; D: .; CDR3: CASSVEWGRDTEAFF; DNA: TGTGCCAGCAGCGTAGAATGGGGAAGGGACACTGAAGCTTTCTTT
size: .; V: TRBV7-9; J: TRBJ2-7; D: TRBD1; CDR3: CASSRFGQGRYSEQYF; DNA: TGTGCCAGCAGCCGATTTGGACAGGGAAGGTATTCCGAGCAGTACTTC
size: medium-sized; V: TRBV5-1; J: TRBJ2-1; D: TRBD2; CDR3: CASSWTSGGDNEQFF; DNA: TGCGCCAGCAGCTGGACTAGCGGGGGGGACAATGAGCAGTTCTTC
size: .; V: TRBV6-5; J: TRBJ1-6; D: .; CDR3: CASSYQGRLGSPLHF; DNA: TGTGCCAGCAGTTACCAGGGACGGTTGGGTTCACCCCTCCACTTT
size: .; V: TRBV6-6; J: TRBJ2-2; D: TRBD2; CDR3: CASKLAGGPKGELFF; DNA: TGTGCCAGCAAACTAGCGGGGGGCCCGAAGGGGGAGCTGTTTTTT
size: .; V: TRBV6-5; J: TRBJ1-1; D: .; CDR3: CASTVDVKTEAFF; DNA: TGTGCCAGCACCGTGGACGTGAAGACTGAAGCTTTCTTT
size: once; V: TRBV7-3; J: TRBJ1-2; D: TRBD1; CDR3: CASSLTGQAYGYTF; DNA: TGTGCCAGCAGCTTAACGGGACAGGCCTATGGCTACACCTTC
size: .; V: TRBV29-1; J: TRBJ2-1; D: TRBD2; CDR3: CSVEDWEEVLAGGPRYEQFF; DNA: TGCAGCGTTGAAGACTGGGAGGAGGTCCTAGCGGGGGGGCCGCGGTATGAGCAGTTCTTC
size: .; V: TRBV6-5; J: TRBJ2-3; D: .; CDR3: CASSYSWGGSTDTQYF; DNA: TGTGCCAGCAGTTACTCGTGGGGGGGCAGCACAGATACGCAGTATTTT
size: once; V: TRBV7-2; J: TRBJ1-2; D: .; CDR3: CASSLGFGAGYTF; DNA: .
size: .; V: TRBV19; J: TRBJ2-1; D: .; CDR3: CASGAGNNNEQFF; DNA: TGTGCCAGTGGGGCAGGGAACAACAATGAGCAGTTCTTC
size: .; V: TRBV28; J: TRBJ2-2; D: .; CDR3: CASSLRLLNTGELFF; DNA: TGTGCCAGCAGTTTGCGGCTCCTGAACACCGGGGAGCTGTTTTTT
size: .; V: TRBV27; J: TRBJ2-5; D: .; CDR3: CASRRTPGAETQYF; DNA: TGTGCCAGCAGGCGGACACCGGGTGCGGAGACCCAGTACTTC
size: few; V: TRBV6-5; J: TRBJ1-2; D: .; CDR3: CASSYGREYGYTF; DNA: TGTGCCAGCAGTTACGGACGGGAATATGGCTACACCTTC
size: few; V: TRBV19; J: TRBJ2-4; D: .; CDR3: CASSITQGKNIQYF; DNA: TGTGCCAGTAGTATAACGCAGGGCAAAAACATTCAGTACTTC
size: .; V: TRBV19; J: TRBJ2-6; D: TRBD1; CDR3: CASWDRGLSGANVLTF; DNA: TGTGCCAGTTGGGACAGAGGCCTCTCTGGGGCCAACGTCCTGACTTTC
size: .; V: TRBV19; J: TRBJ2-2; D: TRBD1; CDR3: CASSIRGGKFSSGELFF; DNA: TGTGCCAGTAGTATTCGAGGGGGCAAGTTTAGTTCCGGGGAGCTGTTTTTT
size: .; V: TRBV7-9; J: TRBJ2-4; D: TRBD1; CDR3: CASSLAGQGGITKNIQYF; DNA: TGTGCCAGCAGCTTAGCGGGACAGGGCGGTATAACCAAAAACATTCAGTACTTC
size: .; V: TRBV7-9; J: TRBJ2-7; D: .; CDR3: CASSPQARYEQYF; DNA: TGTGCCAGCAGCCCCCAGGCCCGCTACGAGCAGTACTTC
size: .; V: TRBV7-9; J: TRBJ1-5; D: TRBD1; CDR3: CASSPGGGRQPQHF; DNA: TGTGCCAGCAGCCCAGGGGGGGGCCGGCAGCCCCAGCATTTT
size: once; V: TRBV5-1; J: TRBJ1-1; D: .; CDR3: CASSLVSGRTNTEAFF; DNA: TGCGCCAGCAGCTTGGTGTCGGGCAGAACCAACACTGAAGCTTTCTTT
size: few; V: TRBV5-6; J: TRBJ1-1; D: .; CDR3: CASSLLSWGRDTEAFF; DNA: TGTGCCAGCAGCTTACTTTCGTGGGGCAGGGACACTGAAGCTTTCTTT
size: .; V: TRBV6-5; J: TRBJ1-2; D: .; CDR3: CASRPGTSYGYTF; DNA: TGTGCCAGCCGACCCGGGACATCTTATGGCTACACCTTC
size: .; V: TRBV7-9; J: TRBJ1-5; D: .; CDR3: CASSPSPGVPNQPQHF; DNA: TGTGCCAGCAGCCCAAGCCCAGGGGTTCCCAATCAGCCCCAGCATTTT
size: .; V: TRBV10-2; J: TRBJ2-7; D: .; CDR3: CASSESRGRAISYEQYF; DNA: TGCGCCAGCAGTGAGTCGAGGGGCCGGGCCATCTCCTACGAGCAGTACTTC
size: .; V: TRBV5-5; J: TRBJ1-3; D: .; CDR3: CASSLDPVSSGNTIYF; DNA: TGTGCCAGCAGCTTGGATCCAGTCAGCTCTGGAAACACCATATATTTT
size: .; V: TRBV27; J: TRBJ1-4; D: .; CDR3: CASRDFNEKLFF; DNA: TGTGCCAGCAGGGACTTTAATGAAAAACTGTTTTTT
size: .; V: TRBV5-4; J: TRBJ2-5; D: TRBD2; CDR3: CASSPHRGGYQETQYF; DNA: TGTGCCAGCAGCCCCCACCGGGGGGGGTACCAAGAGACCCAGTACTTC
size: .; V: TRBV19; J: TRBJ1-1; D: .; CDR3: CASSMNRVGATEAFF; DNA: TGTGCCAGTAGTATGAACAGGGTGGGGGCCACTGAAGCTTTCTTT
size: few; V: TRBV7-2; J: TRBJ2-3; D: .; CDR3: CASSYSVWDSSTDTQYF; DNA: TGTGCCAGCAGCTATAGTGTGTGGGACTCGAGCACAGATACGCAGTATTTT
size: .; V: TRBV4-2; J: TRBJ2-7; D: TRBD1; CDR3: CASSLGGTVPLYEQYF; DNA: TGTGCCAGCAGCTTGGGTGGGACAGTCCCTCTCTACGAGCAGTACTTC
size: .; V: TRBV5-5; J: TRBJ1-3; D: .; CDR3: CASSSYRDSGNTIYF; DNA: TGTGCCAGCAGCTCCTACAGGGATTCTGGAAACACCATATATTTT
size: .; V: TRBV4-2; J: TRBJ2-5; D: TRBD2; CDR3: CASSLVAGGGQETQYF; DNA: TGTGCCAGCAGCCTTGTGGCGGGAGGGGGTCAAGAGACCCAGTACTTC
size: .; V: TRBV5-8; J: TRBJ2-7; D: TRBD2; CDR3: CASSFGTSANEQYF; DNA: TGTGCCAGCAGCTTTGGGACTAGTGCGAACGAGCAGTACTTC
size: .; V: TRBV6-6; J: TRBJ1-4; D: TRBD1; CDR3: CASSYTGGGEKLFF; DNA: TGTGCCAGCAGTTATACAGGGGGAGGGGAAAAACTGTTTTTT
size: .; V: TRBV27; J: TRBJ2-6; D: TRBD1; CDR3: CASSLLGQGAFGANVLTF; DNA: TGTGCCAGCAGTTTATTGGGACAGGGGGCCTTTGGGGCCAACGTCCTGACTTTC
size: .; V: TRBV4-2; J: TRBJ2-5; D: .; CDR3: CASSRELGLEETQYF; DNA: TGTGCCAGCAGCCGAGAACTCGGCCTTGAAGAGACCCAGTACTTC
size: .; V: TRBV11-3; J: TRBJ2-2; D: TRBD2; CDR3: CASSLGGVAGELFF; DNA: TGTGCCAGCAGCCTTGGGGGGGTGGCCGGGGAGCTGTTTTTT
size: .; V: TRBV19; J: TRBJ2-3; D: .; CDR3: CATGPTPFKPSTDTQYF; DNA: TGTGCCACCGGTCCTACACCCTTCAAACCTAGCACAGATACGCAGTATTTT
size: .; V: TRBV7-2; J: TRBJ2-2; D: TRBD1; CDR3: CASSYRGRYTGELFF; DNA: TGTGCCAGCAGCTACAGGGGGCGGTATACCGGGGAGCTGTTTTTT
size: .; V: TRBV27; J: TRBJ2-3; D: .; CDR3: CASRIQGRDTQYF; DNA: TGTGCCAGCAGGATCCAAGGGAGGGATACGCAGTATTTT
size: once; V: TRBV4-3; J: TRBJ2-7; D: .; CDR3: CASSQEEGVPYEQYF; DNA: TGCGCCAGCAGCCAAGAAGAGGGGGTGCCCTACGAGCAGTACTTC
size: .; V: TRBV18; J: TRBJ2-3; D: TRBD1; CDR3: CASSSTGYRTDTQYF; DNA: TGTGCCAGCTCATCGACAGGGTACCGCACAGATACGCAGTATTTT
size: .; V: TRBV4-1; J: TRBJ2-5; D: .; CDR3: CASSPLWRVQETQYF; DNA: TGCGCCAGCAGCCCACTGTGGAGGGTCCAAGAGACCCAGTACTTC
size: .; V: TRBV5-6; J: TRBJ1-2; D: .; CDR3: CASSRYGPGEANYGYTF; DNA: TGTGCCAGCAGCCGATACGGGCCAGGAGAAGCTAACTATGGCTACACCTTC
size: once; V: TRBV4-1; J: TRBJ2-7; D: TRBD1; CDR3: CASSQDWTGPEQYF; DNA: TGCGCCAGCAGCCAAGATTGGACAGGTCCCGAGCAGTACTTC
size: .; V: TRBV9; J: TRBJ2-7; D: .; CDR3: CASSVGPRDPTREQYF; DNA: TGTGCCAGCAGCGTAGGACCCCGGGACCCTACGCGAGAGCAGTACTTC
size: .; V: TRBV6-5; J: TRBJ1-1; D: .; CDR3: CASSPWVGAGTEAFF; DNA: TGTGCCAGCAGTCCGTGGGTGGGGGCAGGCACTGAAGCTTTCTTT
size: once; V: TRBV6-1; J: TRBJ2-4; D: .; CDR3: CASSEGRSLNIQYF; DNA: TGTGCCAGCAGTGAAGGTCGCAGTTTAAACATTCAGTACTTC
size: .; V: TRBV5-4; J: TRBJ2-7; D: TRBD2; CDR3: CASSPRGGTSINEQYF; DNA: TGTGCCAGCAGCCCGAGGGGGGGGACTAGCATCAACGAGCAGTACTTC
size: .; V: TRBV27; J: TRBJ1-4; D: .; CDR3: CASRKGSGLWEKLFF; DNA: TGTGCCAGCAGAAAGGGGTCAGGACTTTGGGAAAAACTGTTTTTT
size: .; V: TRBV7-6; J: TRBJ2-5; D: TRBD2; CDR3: CASRSPSGGDQETQYF; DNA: TGTGCCAGCAGGTCTCCTAGCGGGGGGGACCAAGAGACCCAGTACTTC
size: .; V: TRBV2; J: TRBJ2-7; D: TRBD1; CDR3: CASSRDSFYEQYF; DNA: TGTGCCAGCAGCCGGGACAGTTTCTACGAGCAGTACTTC